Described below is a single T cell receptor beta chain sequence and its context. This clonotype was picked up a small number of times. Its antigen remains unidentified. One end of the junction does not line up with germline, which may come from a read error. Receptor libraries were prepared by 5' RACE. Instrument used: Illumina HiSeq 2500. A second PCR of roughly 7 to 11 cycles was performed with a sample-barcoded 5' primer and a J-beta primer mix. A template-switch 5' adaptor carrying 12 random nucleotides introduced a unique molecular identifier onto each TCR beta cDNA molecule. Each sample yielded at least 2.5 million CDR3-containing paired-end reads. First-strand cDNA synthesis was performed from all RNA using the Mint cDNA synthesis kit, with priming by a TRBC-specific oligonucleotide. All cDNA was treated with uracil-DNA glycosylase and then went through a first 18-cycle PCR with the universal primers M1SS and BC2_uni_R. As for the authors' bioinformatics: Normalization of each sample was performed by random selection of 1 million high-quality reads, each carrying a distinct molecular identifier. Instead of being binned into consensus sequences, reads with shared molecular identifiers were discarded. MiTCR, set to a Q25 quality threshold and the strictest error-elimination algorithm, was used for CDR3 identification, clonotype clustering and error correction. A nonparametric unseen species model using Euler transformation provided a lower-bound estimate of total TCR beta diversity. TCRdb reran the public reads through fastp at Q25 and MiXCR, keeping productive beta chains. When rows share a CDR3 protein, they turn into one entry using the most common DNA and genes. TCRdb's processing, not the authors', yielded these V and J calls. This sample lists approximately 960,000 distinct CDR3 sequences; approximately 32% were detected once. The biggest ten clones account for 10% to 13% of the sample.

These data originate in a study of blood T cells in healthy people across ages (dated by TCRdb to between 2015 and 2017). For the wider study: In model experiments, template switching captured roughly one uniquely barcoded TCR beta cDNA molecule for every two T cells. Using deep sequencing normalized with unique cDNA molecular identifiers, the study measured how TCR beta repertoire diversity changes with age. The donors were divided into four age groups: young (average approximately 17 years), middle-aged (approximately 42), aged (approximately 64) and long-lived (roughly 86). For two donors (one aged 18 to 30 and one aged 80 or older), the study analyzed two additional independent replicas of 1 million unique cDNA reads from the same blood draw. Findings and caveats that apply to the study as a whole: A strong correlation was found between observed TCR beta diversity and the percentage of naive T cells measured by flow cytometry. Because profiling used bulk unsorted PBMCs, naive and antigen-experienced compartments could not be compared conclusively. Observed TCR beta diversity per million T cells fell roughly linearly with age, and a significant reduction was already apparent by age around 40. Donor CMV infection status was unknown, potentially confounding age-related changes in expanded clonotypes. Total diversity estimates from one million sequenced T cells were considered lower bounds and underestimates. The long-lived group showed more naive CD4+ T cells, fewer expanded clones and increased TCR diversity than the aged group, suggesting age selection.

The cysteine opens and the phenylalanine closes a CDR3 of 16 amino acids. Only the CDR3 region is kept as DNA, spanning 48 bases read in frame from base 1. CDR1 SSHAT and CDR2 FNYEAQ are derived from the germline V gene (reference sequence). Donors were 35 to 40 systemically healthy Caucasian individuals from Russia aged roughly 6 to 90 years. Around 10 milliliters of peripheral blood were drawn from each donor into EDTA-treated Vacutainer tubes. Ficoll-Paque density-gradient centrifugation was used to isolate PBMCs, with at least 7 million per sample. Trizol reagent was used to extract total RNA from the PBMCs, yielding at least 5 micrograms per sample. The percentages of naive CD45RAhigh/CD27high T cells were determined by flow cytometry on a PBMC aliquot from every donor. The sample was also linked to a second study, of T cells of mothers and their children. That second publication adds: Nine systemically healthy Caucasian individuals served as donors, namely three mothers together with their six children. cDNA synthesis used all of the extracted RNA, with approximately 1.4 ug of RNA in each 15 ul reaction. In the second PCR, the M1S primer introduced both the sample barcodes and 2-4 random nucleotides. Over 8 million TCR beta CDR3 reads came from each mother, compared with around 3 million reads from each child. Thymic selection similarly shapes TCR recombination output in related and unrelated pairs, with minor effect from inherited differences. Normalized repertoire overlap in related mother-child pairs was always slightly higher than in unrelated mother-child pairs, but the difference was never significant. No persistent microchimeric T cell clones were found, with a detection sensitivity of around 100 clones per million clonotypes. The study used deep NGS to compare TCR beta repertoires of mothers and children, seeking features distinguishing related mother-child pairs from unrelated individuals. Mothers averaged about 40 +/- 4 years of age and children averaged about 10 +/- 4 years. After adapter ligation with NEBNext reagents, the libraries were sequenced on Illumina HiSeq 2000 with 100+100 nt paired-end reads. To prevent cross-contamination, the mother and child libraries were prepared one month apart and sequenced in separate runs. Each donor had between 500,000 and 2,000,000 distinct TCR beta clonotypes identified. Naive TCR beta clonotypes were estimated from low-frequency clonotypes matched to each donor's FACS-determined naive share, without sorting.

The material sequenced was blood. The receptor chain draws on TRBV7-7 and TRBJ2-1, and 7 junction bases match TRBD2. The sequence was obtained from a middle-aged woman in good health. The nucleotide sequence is TGTGCTAGCAGCTTAGGTGGGCTAGCGGATAACAATGAGCAGTTCTTC. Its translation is CASSLGGLADNNEQFF.